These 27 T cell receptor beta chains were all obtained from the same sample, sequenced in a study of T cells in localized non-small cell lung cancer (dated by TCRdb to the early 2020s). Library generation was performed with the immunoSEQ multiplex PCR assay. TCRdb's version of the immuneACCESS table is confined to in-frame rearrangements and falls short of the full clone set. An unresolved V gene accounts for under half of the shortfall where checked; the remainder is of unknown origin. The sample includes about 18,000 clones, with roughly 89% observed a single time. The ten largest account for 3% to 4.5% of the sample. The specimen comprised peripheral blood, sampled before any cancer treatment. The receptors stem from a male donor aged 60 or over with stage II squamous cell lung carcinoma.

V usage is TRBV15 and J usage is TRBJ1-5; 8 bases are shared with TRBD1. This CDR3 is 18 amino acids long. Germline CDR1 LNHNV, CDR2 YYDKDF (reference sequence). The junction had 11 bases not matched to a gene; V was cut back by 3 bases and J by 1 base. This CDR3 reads CATSSSIQGARSNQPQHF. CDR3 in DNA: TGTGCCACCAGCAGTTCCATTCAGGGGGCAAGGAGCAATCAGCCCCAGCATTTT. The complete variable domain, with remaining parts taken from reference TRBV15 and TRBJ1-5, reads DAMVIQNPRYQVTQFGKPVTLSCSQTLNHNVMYWYQQKSSQAPKLLFHYYDKDFNNEADTPDNFQSRRPNTSFCFLDIRSPGLGDTAMYLCATSSSIQGARSNQPQHFGDGTRLSIL.

CDR3 in amino acids: CAWSVQGGSQYF. In DNA, the CDR3 is TGTGCCTGGAGTGTACAAGGGGGTTCCCAGTACTTC. This chain joins TRBV30 and TRBJ2-5; possibly TRBD1 for D (6 bases). V was shortened by 0 bases and J by 9 bases, with 11 bases between the two germline ends. CDR1 GTSNPN and CDR2 SVGIG come from the germline V gene (reference sequence). This CDR3 is built from 12 residues.

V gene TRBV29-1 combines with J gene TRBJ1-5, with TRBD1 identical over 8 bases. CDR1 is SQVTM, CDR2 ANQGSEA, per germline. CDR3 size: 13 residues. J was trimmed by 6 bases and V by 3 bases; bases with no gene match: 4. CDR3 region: CSVDEGTGQPQHF. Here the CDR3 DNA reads TGCAGCGTTGATGAAGGGACAGGTCAGCCCCAGCATTTT.

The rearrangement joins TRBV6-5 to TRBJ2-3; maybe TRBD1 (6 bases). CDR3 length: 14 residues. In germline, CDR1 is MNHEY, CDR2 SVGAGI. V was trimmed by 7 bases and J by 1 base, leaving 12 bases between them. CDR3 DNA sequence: TGTGCCAGCAATCGCAGGGGCGGCACAGATACGCAGTATTTT. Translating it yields CASNRRGGTDTQYF.

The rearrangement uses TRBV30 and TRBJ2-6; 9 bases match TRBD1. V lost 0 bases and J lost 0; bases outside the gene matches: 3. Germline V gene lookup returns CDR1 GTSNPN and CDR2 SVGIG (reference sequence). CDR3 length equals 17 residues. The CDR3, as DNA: TGTGCCTGGAGTGTCCCGGGACAGGGCTCTGGGGCCAACGTCCTGACTTTC. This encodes CAWSVPGQGSGANVLTF.

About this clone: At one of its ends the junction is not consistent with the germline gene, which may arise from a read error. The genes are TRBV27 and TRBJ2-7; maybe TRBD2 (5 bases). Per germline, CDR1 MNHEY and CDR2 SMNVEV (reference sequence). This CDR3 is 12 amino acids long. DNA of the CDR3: TGTGCCAGCAGTATGGATCAGCGGCAGACCTTCTTC. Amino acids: CASSMDQRQTFF.

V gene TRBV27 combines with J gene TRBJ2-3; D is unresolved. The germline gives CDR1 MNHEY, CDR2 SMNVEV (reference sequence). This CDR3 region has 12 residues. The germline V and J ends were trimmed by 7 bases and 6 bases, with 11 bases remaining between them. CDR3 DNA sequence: TGTGCCAGCACCTCTGCCGATGATACGCAGTATTTT. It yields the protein CASTSADDTQYF.

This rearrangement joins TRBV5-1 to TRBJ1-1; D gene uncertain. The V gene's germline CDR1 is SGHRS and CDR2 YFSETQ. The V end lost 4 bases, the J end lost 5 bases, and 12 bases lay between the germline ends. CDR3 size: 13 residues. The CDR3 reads CASSGRGGTEAFF. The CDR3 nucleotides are TGCGCCAGCAGCGGACGGGGTGGTACTGAAGCTTTCTTT.

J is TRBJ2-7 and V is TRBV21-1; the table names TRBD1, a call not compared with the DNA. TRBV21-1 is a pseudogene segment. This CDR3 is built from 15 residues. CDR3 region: CASSPGQGRPYEQYF. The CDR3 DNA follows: TGTGCCAGCAGCCCCGGACAGGGGAGACCCTACGAGCAGTACTTC.

CDR3 residues: CASTFGRQGDEQYF. Here the CDR3 DNA reads TGTGCCAGCACCTTCGGACGTCAGGGGGACGAGCAGTACTTC. The chain employs TRBV5-4 and TRBJ2-7; 7 bases fit TRBD1. The CDR3 length is 14 residues. Germline V gene data show CDR1 as SGHNT and CDR2 as YYREEE (reference sequence). V dropped 6 bases and J dropped 5; count of bases not matched to a gene: 11.

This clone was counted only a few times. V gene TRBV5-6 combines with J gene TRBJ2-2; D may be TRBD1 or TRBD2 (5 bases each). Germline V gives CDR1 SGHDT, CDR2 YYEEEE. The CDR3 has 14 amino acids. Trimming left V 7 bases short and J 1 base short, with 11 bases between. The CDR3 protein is CASLPGLNTGELFF. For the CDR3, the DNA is TGTGCCAGCCTCCCGGGGCTGAACACCGGGGAGCTGTTTTTT.

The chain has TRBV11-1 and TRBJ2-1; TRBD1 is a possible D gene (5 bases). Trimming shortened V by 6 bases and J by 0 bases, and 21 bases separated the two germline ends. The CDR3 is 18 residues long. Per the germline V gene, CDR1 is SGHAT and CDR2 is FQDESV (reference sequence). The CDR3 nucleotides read TGTGCCAGCAGTCACCCAGGGAAAAGGAGCATCTCCTACAATGAGCAGTTCTTC. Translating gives CASSHPGKRSISYNEQFF.

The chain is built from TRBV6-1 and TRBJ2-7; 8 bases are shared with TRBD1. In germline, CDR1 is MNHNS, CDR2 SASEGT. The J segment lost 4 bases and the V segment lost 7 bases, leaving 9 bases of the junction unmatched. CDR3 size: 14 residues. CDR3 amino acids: CASIGTGRKYEQYF. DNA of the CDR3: TGTGCCAGCATCGGGACAGGAAGGAAGTACGAGCAGTACTTC.

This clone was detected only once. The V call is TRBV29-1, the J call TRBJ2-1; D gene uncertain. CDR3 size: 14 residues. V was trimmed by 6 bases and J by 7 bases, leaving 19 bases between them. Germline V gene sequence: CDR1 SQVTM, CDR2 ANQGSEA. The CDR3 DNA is TGCAGCGTCGCAATAGCTGTTTACCTTAATGAGCAGTTCTTC. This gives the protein CSVAIAVYLNEQFF.

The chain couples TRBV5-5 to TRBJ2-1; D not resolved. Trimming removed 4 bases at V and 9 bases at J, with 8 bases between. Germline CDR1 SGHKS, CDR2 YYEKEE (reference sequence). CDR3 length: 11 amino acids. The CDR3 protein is CASSPQLEQFF. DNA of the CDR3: TGTGCCAGCAGCCCTCAGCTTGAGCAGTTCTTC.

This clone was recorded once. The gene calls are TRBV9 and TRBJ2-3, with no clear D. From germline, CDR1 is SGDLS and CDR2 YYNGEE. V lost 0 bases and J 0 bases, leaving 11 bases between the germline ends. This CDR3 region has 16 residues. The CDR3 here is CASSVDRRTSTDTQYF. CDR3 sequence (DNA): TGTGCCAGCAGCGTAGATAGGCGAACTAGCACAGATACGCAGTATTTT.

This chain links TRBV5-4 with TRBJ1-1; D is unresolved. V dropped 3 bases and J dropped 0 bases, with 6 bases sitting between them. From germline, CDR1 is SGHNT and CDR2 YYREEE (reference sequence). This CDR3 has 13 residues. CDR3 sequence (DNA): TGTGCCAGCAGCTCCACCCTGAACACTGAAGCTTTCTTT. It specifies CASSSTLNTEAFF.

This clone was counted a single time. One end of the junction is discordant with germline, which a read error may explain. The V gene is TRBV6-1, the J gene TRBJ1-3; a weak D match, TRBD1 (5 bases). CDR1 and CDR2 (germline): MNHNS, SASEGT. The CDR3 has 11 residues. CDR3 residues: CASSEGGPKSF. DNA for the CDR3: TGTGCCAGCAGTGAAGGGGGACCTAAGTCCTTT.

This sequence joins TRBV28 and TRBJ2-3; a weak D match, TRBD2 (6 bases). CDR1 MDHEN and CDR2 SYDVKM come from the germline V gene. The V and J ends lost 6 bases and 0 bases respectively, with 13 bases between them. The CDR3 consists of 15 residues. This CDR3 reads CASRGSGTSTDTQYF. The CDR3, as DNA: TGTGCCAGCAGGGGTAGCGGTACTAGCACAGATACGCAGTATTTT. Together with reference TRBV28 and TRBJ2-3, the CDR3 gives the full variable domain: DVKVTQSSRYLVKRTGEKVFLECVQDMDHENMFWYRQDPGLGLRLIYFSYDVKMKEKGDIPEGYSVSREKKERFSLILESASTNQTSMYLCASRGSGTSTDTQYFGPGTRLTVL.

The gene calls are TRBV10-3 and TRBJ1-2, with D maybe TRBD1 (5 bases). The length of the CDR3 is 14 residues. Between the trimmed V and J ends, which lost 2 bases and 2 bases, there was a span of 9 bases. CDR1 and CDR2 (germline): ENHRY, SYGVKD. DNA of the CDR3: TGTGCCATCAGTGAGAACTGGGGGAACTATGGCTACACCTTC. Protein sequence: CAISENWGNYGYTF.

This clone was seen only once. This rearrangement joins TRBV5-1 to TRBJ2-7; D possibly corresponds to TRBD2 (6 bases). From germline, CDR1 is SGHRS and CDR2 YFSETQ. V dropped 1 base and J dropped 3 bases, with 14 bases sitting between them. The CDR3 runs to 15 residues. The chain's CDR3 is CASSLPEGMDYEQYF. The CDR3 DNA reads TGCGCCAGCAGCTTGCCGGAGGGTATGGACTACGAGCAGTACTTC.

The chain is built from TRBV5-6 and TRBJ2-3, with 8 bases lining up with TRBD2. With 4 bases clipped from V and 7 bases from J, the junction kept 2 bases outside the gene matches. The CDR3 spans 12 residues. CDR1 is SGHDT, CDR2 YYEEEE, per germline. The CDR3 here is CASSRTSNTQYF. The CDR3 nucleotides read TGTGCCAGCAGCCGGACTAGCAATACGCAGTATTTT.

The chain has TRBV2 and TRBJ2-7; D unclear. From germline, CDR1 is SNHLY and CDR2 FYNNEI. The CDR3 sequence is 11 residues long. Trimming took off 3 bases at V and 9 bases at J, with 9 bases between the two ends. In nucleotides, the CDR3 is TGTGCCAGCAGTGACCTGGCAGTGCAGTACTTC. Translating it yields CASSDLAVQYF.

This CDR3 is CAIKGAANNEQFF. CDR3 nucleotides: TGTGCCATCAAGGGGGCAGCGAACAATGAGCAGTTCTTC. This rearrangement joins TRBV10-3 to TRBJ2-1; 7 bases line up with TRBD1. Germline CDR1 and CDR2: ENHRY and SYGVKD. The CDR3 covers 13 residues. Trimming cost V 7 bases and J 5 bases; bases outside gene matches: 5.

The CDR3 DNA sequence: TGTGCCTGGCGCGACAGGGGGTATGGCGAGCAGTACTTC. It specifies CAWRDRGYGEQYF. J is TRBJ2-7 and V is TRBV30; 9 bases are shared with TRBD1. This CDR3 is 13 amino acids long. Trimming at V came to 5 bases and at J to 6 bases, leaving 8 bases not matched to a gene. Germline V gives CDR1 GTSNPN, CDR2 SVGIG (reference sequence).

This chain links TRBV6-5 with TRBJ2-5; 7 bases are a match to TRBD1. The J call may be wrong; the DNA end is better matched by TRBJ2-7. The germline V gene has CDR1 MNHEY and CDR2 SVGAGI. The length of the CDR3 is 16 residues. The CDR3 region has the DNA TGTGCCAGCAGTTACTCGAGATCCAACAGGGGCCACGAGCAGTACTTC. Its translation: CASSYSRSNRGHEQYF.

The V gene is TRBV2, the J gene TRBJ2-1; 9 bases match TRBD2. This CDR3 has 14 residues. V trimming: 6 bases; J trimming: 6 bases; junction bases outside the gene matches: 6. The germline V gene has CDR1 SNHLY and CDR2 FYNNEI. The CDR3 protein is CASSAGTSSNEQFF. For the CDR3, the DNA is TGTGCCAGCAGCGCCGGGACTAGCAGCAATGAGCAGTTCTTC.